Listed below are T cell receptor beta chains from one sample, sequenced in a study of response to subunit inactivated influenza vaccine. TCRdb processed the RT-PCR reads anew with MiXCR; each CDR3 protein has one entry. The sample comprises about 700,000 distinct CDR3 sequences, approximately 14% of which are singletons, and roughly 6.4% rests with the top ten. Sequencing used PBMCs from blood, obtained approximately 15 days before vaccination. These receptors all come from a middle-aged man who received an inactivated influenza vaccine. Each CDR3 is given with its conserved first and last residue. D genes are given only for firm matches. Clone size is shown for a subset of rows, as once, few, many or a class of expanded clone.

TRBD2,TRBJ2-5,TRBV20-1,few,CSLTSYGTQYF,TGCAGCTTGACTAGCTACGGGACCCAGTACTTC
TRBD2,TRBJ2-1,TRBV6-1,-,CASRALAGVGNEQFF,TGTGCCAGCAGAGCACTAGCGGGAGTCGGCAATGAGCAGTTCTTC
TRBD1,TRBJ1-4,TRBV29-1,-,CSVVPDRGEKLFF,TGCAGCGTTGTTCCGGACAGGGGTGAAAAACTGTTTTTT
-,TRBJ1-4,TRBV30,-,CAWRAGGTNEKLFF,TGTGCCTGGAGGGCGGGGGGCACTAATGAAAAACTGTTTTTT
-,TRBJ2-3,TRBV12-3/TRBV12-4,many,CASALDREDTQYF,TGTGCCTCCGCTTTGGATCGAGAAGATACGCAGTATTTT
-,TRBJ2-3,TRBV7-8,-,CASSSRRTTDTQYF,TGTGCCAGCAGCTCGCGGCGGACCACAGATACGCAGTATTTT
-,TRBJ2-7,TRBV19,-,CASSANLGSGYEQYF,TGTGCCAGTAGTGCAAACCTGGGGAGCGGGTACGAGCAGTACTTC
TRBD2,TRBJ2-1,TRBV9,few,CASSVGLAGDPNEQFF,TGTGCCAGCAGCGTAGGACTAGCGGGAGATCCCAATGAGCAGTTCTTC
-,TRBJ2-3,TRBV12-3/TRBV12-4,few,CASDSGSTDTQYF,TGTGCCAGCGACAGCGGGAGCACAGATACGCAGTATTTT
TRBD1,TRBJ1-1,TRBV27,-,CASSLSGGVTEAFF,TGTGCCAGCAGTTTATCAGGGGGCGTCACTGAAGCTTTCTTT
TRBD2,TRBJ2-1,TRBV6-2/TRBV6-3,-,CASSGELAGGNEQFF,TGTGCCAGCAGTGGGGAACTAGCGGGGGGGAATGAGCAGTTCTTC
TRBD2,TRBJ2-3,TRBV20-1,few,CSASPSGGLAQYF,TGCAGTGCTAGTCCTAGCGGGGGTTTAGCGCAGTATTTT
-,TRBJ1-2,TRBV25-1,few,CARQYSRGYTF,TGTGCCAGACAGTACTCGCGCGGCTACACCTTC
-,TRBJ2-1,TRBV9,many,CASSVDYNEQFF,TGTGCCAGCAGCGTAGATTACAATGAGCAGTTCTTC
-,TRBJ1-2,TRBV18,few,CASSPGPPPNYGYTF,TGTGCCAGCTCACCGGGTCCACCTCCTAACTATGGCTACACCTTC
TRBD2,TRBJ2-1,TRBV5-6,-,CASSPGGSGVFF,TGTGCCAGCAGCCCAGGTGGGAGCGGGGTGTTCTTC
-,TRBJ2-3,TRBV7-6,few,CATSRPLYSSTDTQYF,TGTGCCACGAGCCGTCCTTTGTATTCTAGCACAGATACGCAGTATTTT
-,TRBJ2-5,TRBV5-1,many,CASSLAGRNQETQYF,TGCGCCAGCAGCTTGGCGGGACGCAACCAAGAGACCCAGTACTTC
-,TRBJ1-1,TRBV11-2,few,CASSMTGMAEAFF,TGTGCCAGCAGCATGACAGGTATGGCTGAAGCTTTCTTT
-,TRBJ1-2,TRBV3-1,many,CASSQLGGPGYTF,TGTGCCAGCAGCCAGCTAGGGGGGCCTGGCTACACCTTC
-,TRBJ2-5,TRBV12-3/TRBV12-4,many,CASSSQGGETQYF,TGTGCCAGCAGTTCACAGGGTGGAGAGACCCAGTACTTC
-,TRBJ1-3,TRBV6-5,few,CASSYLPADVSGNTIYF,TGTGCCAGCAGTTACCTACCGGCGGACGTCTCTGGAAACACCATATATTTT
-,TRBJ2-5,TRBV29-1,many,CSGDRRGETQYF,TGCAGCGGTGACAGGAGAGGGGAGACCCAGTACTTC
-,TRBJ1-6,TRBV9,many,CASSVAWGYNSPLHF,TGTGCCAGCAGCGTAGCTTGGGGTTATAATTCACCCCTCCACTTT
TRBD1,TRBJ2-7,TRBV29-1,many,CSVVGQGAWEQYF,TGCAGCGTTGTGGGTCAGGGGGCTTGGGAGCAGTACTTC
TRBD1,TRBJ2-3,TRBV4-2,-,CASSQVRQGMTDTQYF,TGTGCCAGCAGCCAGGTCAGACAGGGCATGACAGATACGCAGTATTTT
-,TRBJ1-1,TRBV29-1,-,CSVGPGMNTEAFF,TGCAGCGTTGGTCCAGGCATGAACACTGAAGCTTTCTTT
TRBD2,TRBJ2-3,TRBV4-1,few,CASMRGLAGVGDTQYF,TGCGCCAGTATGAGGGGACTAGCGGGGGTGGGAGATACGCAGTATTTT
-,TRBJ2-7,TRBV3-1,-,CASSQVAGADEQYF,TGTGCCAGCAGCCAAGTCGCAGGGGCGGACGAGCAGTACTTC
TRBD1,TRBJ2-7,TRBV12-3/TRBV12-4,few,CASSFSGTESEQYF,TGTGCCAGCAGTTTCTCCGGGACAGAGAGCGAGCAGTACTTC
TRBD2,TRBJ2-5,TRBV5-1,-,CASSWGLAGAVYQETQYF,TGCGCCAGCAGCTGGGGCCTAGCGGGGGCCGTGTACCAAGAGACCCAGTACTTC
-,TRBJ2-1,TRBV30,few,CAWSASLGGYGQFF,TGTGCCTGGAGTGCCTCGTTGGGGGGTTACGGGCAGTTCTTC
-,TRBJ2-7,TRBV27,-,CASSFGISSYEQYF,TGTGCCAGCAGTTTTGGTATTAGCTCCTACGAGCAGTACTTC
-,TRBJ1-5,TRBV7-2,few,CASSFESRSAQHF,TGTGCCAGCAGCTTCGAGTCCAGGTCCGCCCAGCATTTT
-,TRBJ1-4,TRBV30,-,CAWSLLQAANEKLFF,TGTGCCTGGAGCCTGCTACAAGCAGCTAATGAAAAACTGTTTTTT
-,TRBJ1-2,TRBV20-1,many,CSASEGSSNYGYTF,TGCAGTGCTAGCGAGGGCAGTTCCAACTATGGCTACACCTTC
TRBD2,TRBJ2-3,TRBV20-1,many,CSARLAGVDTQYF,TGCAGTGCTCGACTAGCGGGGGTGGATACGCAGTATTTT
-,TRBJ2-2,TRBV6-1,many,CASRPQGTGSTGELFF,TGTGCCAGCAGACCCCAAGGGACTGGAAGCACCGGGGAGCTGTTTTTT
-,TRBJ2-5,TRBV6-5,-,CASSYSVLGTQYF,TGTGCCAGCAGTTACTCCGTACTAGGTACACAGTACTTC
TRBD1,TRBJ1-1,TRBV29-1,few,CSVEVQGGNTEAFF,TGCAGCGTTGAAGTACAGGGGGGGAACACTGAAGCTTTCTTT
TRBD1,TRBJ2-2,TRBV11-2,-,CASSLSDRGMAGELFF,TGTGCCAGCAGCTTAAGCGACAGGGGAATGGCCGGGGAGCTGTTTTTT
-,TRBJ1-3,TRBV12-3/TRBV12-4,few,CASRTQGGYTIYF,TGTGCCAGCAGAACACAGGGTGGTTACACCATATATTTT